A single sample is the source of the 17 T cell receptor beta chains below, sequenced in a study of CD8 T cells in Susac syndrome. With random hexamers, 0.5 to 1 ug RNA was reverse transcribed. TCRdb itself ran the immunoSEQ multiplex PCR reads through MiXCR, one entry per CDR3 protein. The data show 75,000 to 100,000 distinct CDR3 sequences, 95% seen once. The sequenced material came from CD8+ T cells from PBMCs. The receptors here all came from a human donor with Susac syndrome.

The table lists this clonotype with a count of one. The rearrangement joins TRBV15 to TRBJ2-2; D perhaps matches TRBD1 (6 bases). CDR3 size: 16 residues. The ends were cut back, 3 bases at V and 2 bases at J, with 13 bases in the middle. The germline V gene has CDR1 LNHNV and CDR2 YYDKDF (reference sequence). This CDR3 is CATSRLPGQNTGELFF. The DNA of the CDR3 is TGTGCCACCAGCAGGCTACCGGGACAAAACACCGGGGAGCTGTTTTTT.

Turning to this clonotype: The junction departs from the called germline gene at one end, perhaps through a read error. The chain is built from TRBV30 and TRBJ2-5, with 7 nucleotides matching TRBD2. There are 16 residues in the CDR3. The germline CDR1 and CDR2 sequences are GTSNPN and SVGIG (reference sequence). Written as DNA, the CDR3 is TGTGCCGGGAGGGAGCCGGCTAGCGTAACCTGGGAGACCCAGTACTTC. It encodes CAGREPASVTWETQYF.

The chain uses TRBV3-1 and TRBJ2-5; 11 bases line up with TRBD2. From germline, CDR1 is LGHDT and CDR2 YNNKEL (reference sequence). The CDR3 is 21 residues long. The V segment lost 2 bases and the J segment 0 bases; nucleotides outside the gene matches: 17. The CDR3: CASSQLGPTSGRVPHQETQYF. CDR3 nucleotides: TGTGCCAGCAGCCAACTGGGCCCTACTAGCGGGAGAGTCCCCCACCAAGAGACCCAGTACTTC.

The V call is TRBV20-1, the J call TRBJ2-5; 10 bases match TRBD2. V trimming: 6 bases; J trimming: 1 base; junction bases outside the gene matches: 11. Germline CDR1 and CDR2: DFQATT and SNEGSKA (reference sequence). The CDR3 is 16 amino acids. The CDR3 region is CSAREGASGGQETQYF. The CDR3 nucleotides read TGCAGTGCCCGGGAAGGGGCTAGCGGGGGCCAAGAGACCCAGTACTTC.

J is TRBJ1-1 and V is TRBV29-1, with D possibly being TRBD1 (5 bases). Germline CDR1 SQVTM, CDR2 ANQGSEA. Trimming shortened V by 7 bases and J by 0 bases, and 12 bases separated the two germline ends. This CDR3 has 13 residues. The CDR3 coding sequence is TGCAGCGCAGGGCCGGGCATGAACACTGAAGCTTTCTTT. Amino acids: CSAGPGMNTEAFF.

This rearrangement joins TRBV18 to TRBJ2-5; D is unresolved. This CDR3 region has 14 residues. The germline CDR1 and CDR2 sequences are KGHSH and LQKENI. V gave up 2 bases and J gave up 2 bases, with 9 bases separating them. The CDR3 nucleotides are TGTGCCAGCTCACCAATTCCAGATCAAGAGACCCAGTACTTC. Residues: CASSPIPDQETQYF.

The chain couples TRBV3-1 to TRBJ2-1; weak D call: TRBD1 (5 bases). This CDR3 is 14 amino acids long. CDR1 is LGHDT and CDR2 is YNNKEL in the germline V gene (reference sequence). V gave up 3 bases and J gave up 3 bases, with 9 bases separating them. CDR3 amino acids: CASSQEQDYNEQFF. CDR3 sequence (DNA): TGTGCCAGCAGCCAGGAACAGGACTACAATGAGCAGTTCTTC.

The V and J genes are TRBV24-1 and TRBJ1-1, with a possible D match to TRBD1 (6 bases). The CDR3 runs to 13 residues. Germline CDR1 and CDR2: KGHDR and SFDVKD. V gave up 5 bases and J gave up 5 bases, with 11 bases separating them. In DNA form, the CDR3 reads TGTGCCACCAGTGGAGGCAGGGGAACTGAAGCTTTCTTT. It yields the protein CATSGGRGTEAFF.

V gene TRBV12-3 or TRBV12-4 combines with J gene TRBJ1-2; D possibly corresponds to TRBD1 (6 bases). V dropped 3 bases and J dropped 6 bases, with 11 bases sitting between them. The CDR3 runs 13 residues. The CDR3 coding sequence is TGTGCCAGCAGTTTGGGGGGGCCGGATGGCTACACCTTC. This codes for CASSLGGPDGYTF.

The chain employs TRBV6-4 and TRBJ2-3; the match to TRBD2 covers 9 bases. The CDR3 has 15 residues. Trimming cost V 3 bases and J 4 bases; bases outside gene matches: 5. Germline V gene lookup returns CDR1 MRHNA and CDR2 SNTAGT. CDR3 region: CASSEVAGGADTQYF. CDR3 nucleotides: TGTGCCAGCAGTGAAGTGGCGGGAGGGGCAGATACGCAGTATTTT.

The CDR3 region has the DNA TGCAGTGCTATGGACAGCCCAGGGGACAATGAGCAGTTCTTC. It specifies CSAMDSPGDNEQFF. This chain uses TRBV20-1 with TRBJ2-1; TRBD1 is a possible D gene (6 bases). V shed 4 bases and J shed 5 bases, with 15 bases lying between them. This CDR3 has 14 amino acids. CDR1 and CDR2 (germline): DFQATT, SNEGSKA (reference sequence).

The J gene is TRBJ1-4, the V gene TRBV20-1; D ambiguous. The CDR3 consists of 15 residues. Trimming shortened V by 0 bases and J by 8 bases, and 16 bases separated the two germline ends. The V gene's germline CDR1 is DFQATT and CDR2 SNEGSKA (reference sequence). The DNA of the CDR3 is TGCAGTGCTAGAGATGCAGACCACGCCGAAGAAAAACTGTTTTTT. Translating it yields CSARDADHAEEKLFF.

The chain employs TRBV12-3 or TRBV12-4 and TRBJ2-5; D not certain. V was pared by 3 bases and J by 2 bases, with 4 bases between. There are 12 residues in the CDR3. CDR3: CASSFSQETQYF. CDR3 DNA sequence: TGTGCCAGCAGTTTCTCGCAAGAGACCCAGTACTTC.

V and J are TRBV2 and TRBJ2-7; TRBD1 matches 9 bases. From germline, CDR1 is SNHLY and CDR2 FYNNEI. The CDR3 is 13 residues long. The trim removed 4 bases at V and 5 bases at J, leaving 3 bases unmatched. The DNA for the CDR3 is TGTGCCAGCAGTGTGGGACAGGGCCACGAGCAGTACTTC. Translated, it gives CASSVGQGHEQYF.

The chain employs TRBV3-1 and TRBJ1-1, with D hard to call. The CDR3 is made up of 14 amino acids. Per the germline V gene, CDR1 is LGHDT and CDR2 is YNNKEL (reference sequence). Trimming removed 2 bases from V and 7 bases from J, with 14 bases in between. CDR3 sequence: CASSQPSSDYEAFF. The CDR3 DNA reads TGTGCCAGCAGCCAACCAAGTTCGGACTATGAAGCTTTCTTT.

This clonotype was counted only a few times. V is TRBV19 and J is TRBJ2-6; D is undetermined. V lost 5 bases to trimming and J lost 0 bases, with 5 bases between them. This CDR3 region has 14 residues. In germline, CDR1 is LNHDA, CDR2 SQIVND (reference sequence). CDR3 sequence: CASSVASGANVLTF. DNA for the CDR3: TGTGCCAGTAGTGTAGCCTCTGGGGCCAACGTCCTGACTTTC. Complete variable domain (other parts from reference TRBV19 and TRBJ2-6): DGGITQSPKYLFRKEGQNVTLSCEQNLNHDAMYWYRQDPGQGLRLIYYSQIVNDFQKGDIAEGYSVSREKKESFPLTVTSAQKNPTAFYLCASSVASGANVLTFGAGSRLTVL.

The chain recombines TRBV14 with TRBJ2-5; 9 bases agree with TRBD2. Germline V CDR1 and CDR2: SGHDN, FVKESK. J lost 5 bases, V lost 1 base, and 8 bases had no gene match. There are 16 residues in the CDR3. CDR3 sequence (DNA): TGTGCCAGCAGCCAAGGTCTCTCAGCGGGAGGTGAGACCCAGTACTTC. Translation gives CASSQGLSAGGETQYF.